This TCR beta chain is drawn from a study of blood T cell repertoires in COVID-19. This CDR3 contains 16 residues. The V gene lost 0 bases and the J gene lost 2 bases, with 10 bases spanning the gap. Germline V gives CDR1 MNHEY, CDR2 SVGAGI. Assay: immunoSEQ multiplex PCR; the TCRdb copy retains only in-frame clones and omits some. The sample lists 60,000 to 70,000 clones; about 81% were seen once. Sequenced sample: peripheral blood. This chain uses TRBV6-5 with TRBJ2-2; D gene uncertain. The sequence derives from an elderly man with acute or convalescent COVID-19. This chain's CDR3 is CASSYSRTGNTGELFF. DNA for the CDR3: TGTGCCAGCAGTTACTCCCGAACGGGTAACACCGGGGAGCTGTTTTTT.